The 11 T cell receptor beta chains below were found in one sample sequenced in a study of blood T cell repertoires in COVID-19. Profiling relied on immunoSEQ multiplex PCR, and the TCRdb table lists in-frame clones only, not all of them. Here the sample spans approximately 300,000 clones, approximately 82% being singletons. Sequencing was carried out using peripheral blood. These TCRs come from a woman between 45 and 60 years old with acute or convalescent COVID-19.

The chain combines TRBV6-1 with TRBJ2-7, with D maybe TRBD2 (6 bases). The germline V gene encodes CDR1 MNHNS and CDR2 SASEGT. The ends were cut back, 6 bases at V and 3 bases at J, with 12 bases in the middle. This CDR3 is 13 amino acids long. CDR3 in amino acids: CASRRGLSYEQYF. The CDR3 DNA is TGTGCCAGCAGGCGGGGTTTGAGCTACGAGCAGTACTTC.

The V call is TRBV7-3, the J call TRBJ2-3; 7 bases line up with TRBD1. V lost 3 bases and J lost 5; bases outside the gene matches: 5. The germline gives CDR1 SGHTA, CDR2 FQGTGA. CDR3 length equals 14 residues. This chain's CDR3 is CASSLTGFLDTQYF. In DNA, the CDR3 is TGTGCCAGCAGCTTGACAGGGTTCTTAGATACGCAGTATTTT.

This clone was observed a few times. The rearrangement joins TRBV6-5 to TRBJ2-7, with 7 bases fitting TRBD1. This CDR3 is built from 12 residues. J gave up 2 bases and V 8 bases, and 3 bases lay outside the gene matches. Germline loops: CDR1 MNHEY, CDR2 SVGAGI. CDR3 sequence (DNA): TGTGCCAGCTGGCAGGGGGCCTACGAGCAGTACTTC. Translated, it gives CASWQGAYEQYF.

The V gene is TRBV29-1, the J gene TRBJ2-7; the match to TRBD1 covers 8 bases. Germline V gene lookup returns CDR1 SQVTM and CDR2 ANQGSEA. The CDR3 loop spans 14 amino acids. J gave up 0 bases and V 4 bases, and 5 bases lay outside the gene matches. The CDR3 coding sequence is TGCAGCGTTGTTCCAGGGGGCGTCTCCTACGAGCAGTACTTC. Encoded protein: CSVVPGGVSYEQYF.

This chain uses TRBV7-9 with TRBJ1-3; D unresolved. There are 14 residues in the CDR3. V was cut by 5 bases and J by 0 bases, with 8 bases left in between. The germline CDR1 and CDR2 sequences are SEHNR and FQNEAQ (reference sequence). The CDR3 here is CASSPVVSGNTIYF. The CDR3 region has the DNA TGTGCCAGCAGCCCGGTTGTCTCTGGAAACACCATATATTTT.

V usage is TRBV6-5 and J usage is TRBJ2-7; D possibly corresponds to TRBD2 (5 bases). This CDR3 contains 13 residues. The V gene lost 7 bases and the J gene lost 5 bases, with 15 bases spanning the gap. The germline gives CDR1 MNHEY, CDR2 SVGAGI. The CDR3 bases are TGTGCCAGCACCAATGACTACGGTGACGAGCAGTACGTC. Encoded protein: CASTNDYGDEQYV.

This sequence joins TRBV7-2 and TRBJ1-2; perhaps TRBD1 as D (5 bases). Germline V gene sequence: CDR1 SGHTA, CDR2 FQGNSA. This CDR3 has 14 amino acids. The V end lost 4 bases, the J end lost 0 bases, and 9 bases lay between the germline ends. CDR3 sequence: CASSYRQSNYGYTF. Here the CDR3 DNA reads TGTGCCAGCAGCTACAGACAGTCTAACTATGGCTACACCTTC. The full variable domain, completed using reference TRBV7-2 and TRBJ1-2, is GAGVSQSPSNKVTEKGKDVELRCDPISGHTALYWYRQSLGQGLEFLIYFQGNSAPDKSGLPSDRFSAERTGGSVSTLTIQRTQQEDSAVYLCASSYRQSNYGYTFGSGTRLTVV.

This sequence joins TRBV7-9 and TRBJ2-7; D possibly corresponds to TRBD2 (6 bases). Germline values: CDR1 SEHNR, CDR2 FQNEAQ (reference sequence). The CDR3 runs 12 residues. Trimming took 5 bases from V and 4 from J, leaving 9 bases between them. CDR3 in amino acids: CASSPRGYEQYF. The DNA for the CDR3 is TGTGCCAGCAGCCCTCGGGGGTACGAGCAGTACTTC.

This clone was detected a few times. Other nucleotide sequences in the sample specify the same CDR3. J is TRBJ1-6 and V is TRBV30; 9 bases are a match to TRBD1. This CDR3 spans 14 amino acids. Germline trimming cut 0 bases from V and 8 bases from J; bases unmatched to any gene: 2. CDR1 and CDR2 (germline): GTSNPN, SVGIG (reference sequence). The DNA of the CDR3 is TGTGCCTGGAGTGTGAGACAGGGGGATTCACCCCTCCACTTT. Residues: CAWSVRQGDSPLHF.

CDR3 nucleotides: TGTGCCAGCAGTGCACAGGGTGGGGCTGGAAACACCATATATTTT. Its protein product is CASSAQGGAGNTIYF. The chain has TRBV9 and TRBJ1-3; D possibly corresponds to TRBD1 (6 bases). Trimming pared 5 bases from V and 2 bases from J, leaving 14 bases between. This CDR3 has 15 amino acids. Germline CDR1 reads SGDLS; CDR2 reads YYNGEE.

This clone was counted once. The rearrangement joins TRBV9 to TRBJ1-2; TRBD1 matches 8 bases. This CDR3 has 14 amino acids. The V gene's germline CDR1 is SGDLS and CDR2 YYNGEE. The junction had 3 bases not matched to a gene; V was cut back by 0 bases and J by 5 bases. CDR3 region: CASSVDGQGYGYTF. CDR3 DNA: TGTGCCAGCAGCGTAGACGGACAGGGTTATGGCTACACCTTC.